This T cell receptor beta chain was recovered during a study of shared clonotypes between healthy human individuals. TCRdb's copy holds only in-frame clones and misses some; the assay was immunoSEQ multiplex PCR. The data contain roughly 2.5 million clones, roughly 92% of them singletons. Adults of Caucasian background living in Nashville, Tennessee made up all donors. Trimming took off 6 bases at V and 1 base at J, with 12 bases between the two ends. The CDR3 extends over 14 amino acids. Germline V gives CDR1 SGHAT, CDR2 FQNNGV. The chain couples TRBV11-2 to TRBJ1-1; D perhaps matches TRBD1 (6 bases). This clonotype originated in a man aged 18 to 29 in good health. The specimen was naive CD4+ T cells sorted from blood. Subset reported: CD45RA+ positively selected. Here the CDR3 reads CASSGQGKNTEAFF. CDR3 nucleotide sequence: TGTGCCAGCAGTGGTCAGGGGAAGAACACTGAAGCTTTCTTT.